This passage covers 19 T cell receptor beta chains from one sample sequenced in a study of cytomegalovirus exposure and HLA in healthy donors. Researchers ran the PCR with 60 Vbeta and 13 Jbeta primers. Data came from immunoSEQ multiplex PCR; TCRdb stores just in-frame clones and leaves some out. The sample holds 150,000 or so clones. Sequencing was carried out using PBMCs. These receptors were obtained from a woman aged 45-59 years in good health and CMV-seronegative.

The gene calls are TRBV5-1 and TRBJ2-2; weak D call: TRBD1 (6 bases). The germline CDR1 and CDR2 sequences are SGHRS and YFSETQ. V lost 5 bases and J 3 bases, leaving 8 bases between the germline ends. The CDR3 runs to 13 residues. The CDR3 region is CASRWTDTGELFF. CDR3 nucleotides: TGCGCCAGCAGATGGACAGACACCGGGGAGCTGTTTTTT.

The rearrangement uses TRBV6-1 and TRBJ2-5; 9 bases are shared with TRBD1. The CDR3 consists of 14 residues. Germline assignment: CDR1 MNHNS and CDR2 SASEGT. The V gene end was trimmed by 6 bases and the J gene end by 5 bases; junction bases not matched to a gene: 7. CDR3: CASSMDRGTETQYF. CDR3 coding DNA: TGTGCCAGCAGCATGGACAGGGGCACGGAGACCCAGTACTTC.

The chain links TRBV28 to TRBJ2-7, with TRBD1 matching 8 bases. Germline CDR1 and CDR2: MDHEN and SYDVKM. V shed 3 bases, J shed 5 bases, and the junction held 9 bases outside the gene matches. The CDR3 contains 15 residues. CDR3 sequence (DNA): TGTGCCAGCAGTTTCCTGGACAGGGTAGAAAACGAGCAGTACTTC. Its protein product is CASSFLDRVENEQYF. The full variable domain, rest sourced from reference TRBV28 and TRBJ2-7, is DVKVTQSSRYLVKRTGEKVFLECVQDMDHENMFWYRQDPGLGLRLIYFSYDVKMKEKGDIPEGYSVSREKKERFSLILESASTNQTSMYLCASSFLDRVENEQYFGPGTRLTVT.

The chain combines TRBV4-2 with TRBJ2-7; a weak D match, TRBD2 (7 bases). CDR3 length equals 16 residues. CDR1 and CDR2 (germline): LGHNA, YNFKEQ. The V end lost 4 bases, the J end lost 4 bases, and 20 bases lay between the germline ends. DNA for the CDR3: TGTGCCAGCAGCCGAGGGGGAGGGGACGGGTATTACGAGCAGTACTTC. Its protein product is CASSRGGGDGYYEQYF.

The rearrangement joins TRBV9 to TRBJ2-5, with 14 bases matching TRBD2. The CDR3 runs to 17 residues. CDR1 and CDR2 from the germline V gene are SGDLS and YYNGEE. The junction had 10 bases not matched to a gene; V was cut back by 4 bases and J by 5 bases. The CDR3 reads CASSPGTSGSGWETQYF. CDR3 DNA sequence: TGTGCCAGCAGCCCCGGGACTAGCGGGAGTGGTTGGGAGACCCAGTACTTC.

The gene calls are TRBV4-3 and TRBJ2-7; 7 nucleotides agree with TRBD1. CDR1 and CDR2 from the germline V gene are LGHNA and YSLEER. Trimming took 11 bases from V and 0 from J; bases not matched to a gene: 10. This CDR3 comprises 14 residues. CDR3 bases: TGCGCCGGAGTTACAGGGGAAAGCTCCTACGAGCAGTACTTC. Encoded protein: CAGVTGESSYEQYF.

The rearrangement links TRBV6-4 to TRBJ2-4; TRBD2 matches at 11 bases. CDR1 and CDR2 from the germline V gene are MRHNA and SNTAGT. J lost 8 bases, V lost 2 bases, and 5 bases had no gene match. CDR3 size: 15 residues. DNA of the CDR3: TGTGCCAGCAGTGACACTAGCGGGAGTTCGGACATTCAGTACTTC. This codes for CASSDTSGSSDIQYF.

V usage is TRBV4-1 and J usage is TRBJ2-5; TRBD2 agrees at 7 bases. With V trimmed by 4 bases and J by 0 bases, 11 bases remained unmatched. The V gene's germline CDR1 is MGHRA and CDR2 YSYEKL. CDR3 length: 17 residues. This CDR3 reads CASSPEGASGYQETQYF. CDR3 DNA: TGCGCCAGCAGCCCAGAGGGCGCTAGCGGCTACCAAGAGACCCAGTACTTC.

This chain links TRBV28 with TRBJ1-5; 7 bases line up with TRBD1. Germline CDR1 is MDHEN and CDR2 is SYDVKM. This CDR3 spans 14 amino acids. The V and J ends lost 6 bases and 7 bases, in that order; junction bases with no gene match: 9. The CDR3 here is CASSLGGSGQPQHF. As DNA, the CDR3 is TGTGCCAGCAGCTTAGGGGGCTCTGGACAGCCCCAGCATTTT.

This chain joins TRBV27 and TRBJ2-7, with D maybe TRBD1 (6 bases). The germline gives CDR1 MNHEY, CDR2 SMNVEV (reference sequence). Deletions cut 2 bases from V and 5 bases from J, with 16 bases between. The CDR3 runs to 15 residues. In DNA form, the CDR3 reads TGTGCCAGCAGTTTAAGGGGGACCCATTCCCACGAGCAGTACTTC. Translating gives CASSLRGTHSHEQYF.

V and J are TRBV7-2 and TRBJ1-2; 9 bases map to TRBD1. Germline V gene data show CDR1 as SGHTA and CDR2 as FQGNSA. This CDR3 contains 14 residues. V shed 6 bases, J shed 8 bases, and the junction held 10 bases outside the gene matches. The CDR3 is CASSFLRTGVGYTF. CDR3 coding DNA: TGTGCCAGCAGTTTCCTAAGGACAGGGGTGGGCTACACCTTC.

V is TRBV28 and J is TRBJ1-2; D is ambiguous. V was cut by 6 bases and J by 4 bases, with 9 bases left in between. This CDR3 region has 12 residues. In germline, CDR1 is MDHEN, CDR2 SYDVKM. This chain's CDR3 is CASSSSPYGYTF. The CDR3 DNA reads as TGTGCCAGCAGCAGTTCGCCCTATGGCTACACCTTC.

V usage is TRBV5-6 and J usage is TRBJ1-2; no reliable D call. The CDR3 consists of 12 residues. The V and J ends lost 4 bases and 4 bases respectively, with 8 bases between them. CDR1 and CDR2 from the germline V gene are SGHDT and YYEEEE. CDR3 residues: CASSEETYGYTF. The CDR3 DNA reads as TGTGCCAGCAGCGAGGAGACCTATGGCTACACCTTC.

V gene TRBV7-2 combines with J gene TRBJ1-2; D possibly corresponds to TRBD1 (5 bases). Between the trimmed V and J ends, which lost 4 bases and 4 bases, there was a span of 13 bases. Germline CDR1 SGHTA, CDR2 FQGNSA. The CDR3 has 14 residues. CDR3 nucleotide sequence: TGTGCCAGCAGCTCGTTGGGGGGGATCTATGGCTACACCTTC. Encoded protein: CASSSLGGIYGYTF.

CDR3: CAAHSPSPGKSTDTQYF. The CDR3 coding sequence is TGTGCTGCTCACAGCCCTTCCCCGGGGAAGTCCACAGATACGCAGTATTTT. The chain links TRBV28 to TRBJ2-3; TRBD2 might be the D (5 bases). Germline CDR1 is MDHEN and CDR2 is SYDVKM. The CDR3 runs to 17 residues.

The gene calls are TRBV6-5 and TRBJ1-1; no firm D call. Trimming cost V 7 bases and J 0 bases, with 6 bases left between them. CDR1 is MNHEY, CDR2 SVGAGI, per germline. The length of the CDR3 is 12 residues. CDR3 protein: CASMRMNTEAFF. The DNA for the CDR3 is TGTGCCAGCATGAGGATGAACACTGAAGCTTTCTTT.

This chain joins TRBV5-1 and TRBJ2-5; D is unresolved. The CDR3 has 14 residues. Germline V gene sequence: CDR1 SGHRS, CDR2 YFSETQ. Trimming stripped 3 bases from V and 7 bases from J, with 16 bases between. The CDR3 here is CASSSVANPGTQYF. The CDR3 bases are TGCGCCAGCAGCTCCGTCGCGAATCCAGGGACCCAGTACTTC.

This chain uses TRBV6-5 with TRBJ1-6, with TRBD1 identical over 8 bases. The CDR3 contains 14 residues. V lost 5 bases to trimming and J lost 11 bases; unmatched junction nucleotides: 8. Germline values: CDR1 MNHEY, CDR2 SVGAGI. CDR3 sequence: CASSKTGDIPPLHF. CDR3 DNA sequence: TGTGCCAGCAGTAAGACAGGGGATATCCCACCCCTCCACTTT.

The chain is built from TRBV11-2 and TRBJ1-1; TRBD1 matches 7 bases. J gave up 6 bases and V 4 bases, and 11 bases lay outside the gene matches. CDR1 is SGHAT and CDR2 is FQNNGV in the germline V gene. The CDR3 covers 15 residues. The CDR3 region is CASSWRQGMGAEAFF. As DNA, the CDR3 is TGTGCCAGCAGCTGGCGACAGGGTATGGGGGCTGAAGCTTTCTTT.